What follows are 2 T cell receptor beta chains derived from one specimen sequenced in a study of blood T cell repertoires in COVID-19. Sequencing was performed with immunoSEQ multiplex PCR; in TCRdb, only in-frame clones are kept and a portion is missing. The sample holds some 250,000 clones, about 86% seen once. The material sequenced was peripheral blood. The receptors here all came from a man older than 75 with acute or convalescent COVID-19.

The V gene is TRBV7-2, the J gene TRBJ2-7; maybe TRBD1 (6 bases). CDR1 SGHTA and CDR2 FQGNSA come from the germline V gene. Trimming took off 5 bases at V and 3 bases at J, with 14 bases between the two ends. The CDR3 loop spans 14 amino acids. CDR3 amino acids: CASSGLGAGYEQYF. CDR3 DNA: TGTGCCAGCAGCGGATTGGGGGCAGGCTACGAGCAGTACTTC.

The chain is built from TRBV24-1 and TRBJ1-1, with a tentative D call TRBD1 (6 bases). Germline lookup yields CDR1 KGHDR and CDR2 SFDVKD. V lost 4 bases and J 14 bases, leaving 16 bases between the germline ends. This CDR3 region has 12 residues. CDR3 in amino acids: CATSDQVGGNFF. In nucleotides, the CDR3 is TGTGCCACCAGTGACCAGGTAGGGGGAAACTTCTTT.